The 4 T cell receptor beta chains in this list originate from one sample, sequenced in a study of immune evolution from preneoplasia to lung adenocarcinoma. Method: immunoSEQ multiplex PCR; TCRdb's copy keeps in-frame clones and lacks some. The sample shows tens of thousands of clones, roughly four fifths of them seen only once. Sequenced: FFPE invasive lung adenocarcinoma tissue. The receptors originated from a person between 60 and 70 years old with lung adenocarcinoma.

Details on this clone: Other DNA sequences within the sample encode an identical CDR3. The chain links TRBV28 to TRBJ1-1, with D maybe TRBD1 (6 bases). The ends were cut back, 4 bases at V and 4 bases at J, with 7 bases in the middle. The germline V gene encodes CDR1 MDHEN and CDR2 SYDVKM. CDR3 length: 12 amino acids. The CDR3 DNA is TGTGCCAGCAGTTACAGGGCCACTGAAGCTTTCTTT. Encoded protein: CASSYRATEAFF.

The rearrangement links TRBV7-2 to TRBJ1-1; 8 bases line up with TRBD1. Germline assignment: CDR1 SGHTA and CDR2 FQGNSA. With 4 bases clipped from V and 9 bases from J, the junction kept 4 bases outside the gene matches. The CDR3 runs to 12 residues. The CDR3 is CASSSGQGKAFF. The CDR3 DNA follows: TGTGCCAGCAGCTCCGGACAGGGTAAAGCTTTCTTT. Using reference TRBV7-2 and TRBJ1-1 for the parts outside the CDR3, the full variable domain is GAGVSQSPSNKVTEKGKDVELRCDPISGHTALYWYRQSLGQGLEFLIYFQGNSAPDKSGLPSDRFSAERTGGSVSTLTIQRTQQEDSAVYLCASSSGQGKAFFGQGTRLTVV.

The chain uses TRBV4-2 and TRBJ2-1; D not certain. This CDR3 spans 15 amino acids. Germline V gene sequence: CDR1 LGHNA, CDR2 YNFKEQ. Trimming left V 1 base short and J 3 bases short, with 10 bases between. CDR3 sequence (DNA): TGTGCCAGCAGCCAAGGGTTGGGTATCTACAATGAGCAGTTCTTC. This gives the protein CASSQGLGIYNEQFF.

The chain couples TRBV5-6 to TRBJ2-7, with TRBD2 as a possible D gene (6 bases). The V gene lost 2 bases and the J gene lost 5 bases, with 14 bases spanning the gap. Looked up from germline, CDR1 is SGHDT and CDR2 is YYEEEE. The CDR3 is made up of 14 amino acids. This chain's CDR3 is CASSFGSEVHEQYF. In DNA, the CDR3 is TGTGCCAGCAGCTTCGGGAGCGAGGTCCACGAGCAGTACTTC.